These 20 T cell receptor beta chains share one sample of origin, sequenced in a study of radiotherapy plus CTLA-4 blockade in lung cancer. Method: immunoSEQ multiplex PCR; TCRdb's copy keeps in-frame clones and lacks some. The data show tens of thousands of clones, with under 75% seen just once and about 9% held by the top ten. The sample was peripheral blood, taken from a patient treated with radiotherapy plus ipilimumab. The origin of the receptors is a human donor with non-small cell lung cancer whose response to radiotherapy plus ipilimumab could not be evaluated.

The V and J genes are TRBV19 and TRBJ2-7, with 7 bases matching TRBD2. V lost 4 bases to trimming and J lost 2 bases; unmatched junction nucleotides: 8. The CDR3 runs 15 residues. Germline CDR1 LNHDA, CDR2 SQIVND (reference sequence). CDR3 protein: CASSTGLVGAYEQYF. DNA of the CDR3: TGTGCCAGTAGTACCGGACTAGTTGGGGCCTACGAGCAGTACTTC.

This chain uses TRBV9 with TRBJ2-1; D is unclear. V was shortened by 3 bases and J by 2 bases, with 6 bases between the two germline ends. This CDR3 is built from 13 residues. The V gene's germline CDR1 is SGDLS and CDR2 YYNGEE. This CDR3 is CASSGGPYNEQFF. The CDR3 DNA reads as TGTGCCAGCAGCGGCGGCCCCTACAATGAGCAGTTCTTC.

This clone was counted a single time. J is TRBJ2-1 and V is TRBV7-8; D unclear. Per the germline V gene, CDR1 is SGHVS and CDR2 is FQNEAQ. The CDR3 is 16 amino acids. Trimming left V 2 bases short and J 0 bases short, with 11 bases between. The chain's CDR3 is CASSLRGDSSYNEQFF. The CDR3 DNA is TGTGCCAGCAGCTTACGAGGAGATAGCTCCTACAATGAGCAGTTCTTC.

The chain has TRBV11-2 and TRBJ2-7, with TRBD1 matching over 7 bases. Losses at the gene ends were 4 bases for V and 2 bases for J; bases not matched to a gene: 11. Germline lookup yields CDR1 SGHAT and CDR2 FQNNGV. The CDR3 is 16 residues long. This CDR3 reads CASSSLQGPDAYEQYF. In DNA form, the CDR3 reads TGTGCCAGCAGCTCTTTACAGGGGCCCGACGCCTACGAGCAGTACTTC.

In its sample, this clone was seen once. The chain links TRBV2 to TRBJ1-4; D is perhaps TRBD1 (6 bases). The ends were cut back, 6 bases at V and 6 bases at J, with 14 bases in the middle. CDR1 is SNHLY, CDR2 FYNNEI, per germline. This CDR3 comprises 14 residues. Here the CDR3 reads CASRRDTLDEKLFF. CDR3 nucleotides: TGTGCCAGCAGACGGGACACCCTCGATGAAAAACTGTTTTTT.

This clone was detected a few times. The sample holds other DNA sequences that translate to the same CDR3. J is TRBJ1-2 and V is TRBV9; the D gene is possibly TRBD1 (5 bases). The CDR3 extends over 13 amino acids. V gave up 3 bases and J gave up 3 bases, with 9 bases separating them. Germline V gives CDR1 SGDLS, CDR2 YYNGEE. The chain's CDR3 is CASSEGTDYGYTF. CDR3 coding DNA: TGTGCCAGCAGCGAGGGGACTGACTATGGCTACACCTTC. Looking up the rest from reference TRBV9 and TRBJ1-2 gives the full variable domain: DSGVTQTPKHLITATGQRVTLRCSPRSGDLSVYWYQQSLDQGLQFLIQYYNGEERAKGNILERFSAQQFPDLHSELNLSSLELGDSALYFCASSEGTDYGYTFGSGTRLTVV.

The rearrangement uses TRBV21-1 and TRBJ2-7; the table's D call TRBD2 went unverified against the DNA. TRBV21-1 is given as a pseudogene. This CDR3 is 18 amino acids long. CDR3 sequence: CASSEAGLAGGPKNEQYF. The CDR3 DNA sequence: TGTGCCAGCAGCGAGGCGGGACTAGCGGGAGGGCCGAAGAACGAGCAGTACTTC.

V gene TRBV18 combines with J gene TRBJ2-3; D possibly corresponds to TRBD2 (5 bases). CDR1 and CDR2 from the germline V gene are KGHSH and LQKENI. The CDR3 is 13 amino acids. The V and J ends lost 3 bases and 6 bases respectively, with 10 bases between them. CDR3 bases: TGTGCCAGCTCACCTGGGCGAGGGGATACGCAGTATTTT. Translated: CASSPGRGDTQYF.

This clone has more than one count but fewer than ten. CDR3 protein: CASSYPPGNEQYF. Written as DNA, the CDR3 is TGTGCCAGCAGTTACCCCCCAGGTAACGAGCAGTACTTC. The chain couples TRBV6-6 to TRBJ2-7; D gene unclear. The CDR3 has 13 residues. The V gene lost 2 bases and the J gene lost 5 bases, with 10 bases spanning the gap. The germline V gene has CDR1 MNHNY and CDR2 SVGAGI (reference sequence).

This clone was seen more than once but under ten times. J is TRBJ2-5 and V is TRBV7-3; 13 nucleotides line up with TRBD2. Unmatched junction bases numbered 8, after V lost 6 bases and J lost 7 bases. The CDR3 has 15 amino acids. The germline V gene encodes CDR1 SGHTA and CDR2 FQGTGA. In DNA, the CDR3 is TGTGCCAGCAGGAAACTAGCGGGGGGGCAGGGGACCCAGTACTTC. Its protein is CASRKLAGGQGTQYF.

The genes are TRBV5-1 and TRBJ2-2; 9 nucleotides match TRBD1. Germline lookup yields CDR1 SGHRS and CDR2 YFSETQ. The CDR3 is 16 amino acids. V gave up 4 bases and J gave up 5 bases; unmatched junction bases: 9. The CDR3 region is CASSRSGQGNTGELFF. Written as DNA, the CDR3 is TGCGCCAGCAGCCGATCTGGACAGGGGAATACCGGGGAGCTGTTTTTT.

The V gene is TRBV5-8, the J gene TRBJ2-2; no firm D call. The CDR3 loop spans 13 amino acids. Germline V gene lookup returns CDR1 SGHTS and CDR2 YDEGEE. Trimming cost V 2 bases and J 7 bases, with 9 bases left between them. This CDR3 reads CASSLVGGGELFF. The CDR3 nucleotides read TGTGCCAGCAGCTTAGTCGGCGGCGGGGAGCTGTTTTTT. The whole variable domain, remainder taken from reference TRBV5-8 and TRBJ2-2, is EAGVTQSPTHLIKTRGQQATLRCSPISGHTSVYWYQQALGLGLQFLLWYDEGEERNRGNFPPRFSGRQFPNYSSELNVNALELEDSALYLCASSLVGGGELFFGEGSRLTVL.

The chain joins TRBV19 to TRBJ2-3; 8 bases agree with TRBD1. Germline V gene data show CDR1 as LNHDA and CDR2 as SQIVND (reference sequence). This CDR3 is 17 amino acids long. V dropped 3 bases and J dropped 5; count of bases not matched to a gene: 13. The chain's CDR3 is CASSMAPFRGQVDTQYF. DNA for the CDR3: TGTGCCAGTAGTATGGCCCCTTTCAGGGGGCAGGTAGATACGCAGTATTTT.

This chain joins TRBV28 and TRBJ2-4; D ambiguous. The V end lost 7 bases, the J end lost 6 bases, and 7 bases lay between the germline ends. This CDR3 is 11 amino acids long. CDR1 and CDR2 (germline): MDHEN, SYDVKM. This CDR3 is CASNIGNIQYF. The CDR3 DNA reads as TGTGCCAGCAATATCGGAAACATTCAGTACTTC.

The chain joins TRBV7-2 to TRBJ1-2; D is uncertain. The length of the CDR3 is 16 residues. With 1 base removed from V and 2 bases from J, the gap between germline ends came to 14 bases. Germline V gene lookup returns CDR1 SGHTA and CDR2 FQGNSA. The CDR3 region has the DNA TGTGCCAGCAGCTTAGAGCGCAGCATCATCAACTATGGCTACACCTTC. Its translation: CASSLERSIINYGYTF.

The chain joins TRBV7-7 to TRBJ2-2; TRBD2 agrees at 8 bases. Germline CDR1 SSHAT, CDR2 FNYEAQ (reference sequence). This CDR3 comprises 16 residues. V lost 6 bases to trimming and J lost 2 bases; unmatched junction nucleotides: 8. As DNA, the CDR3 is TGTGCCAGCAGGGGGTCGACTAGCGATAACACCGGGGAGCTGTTTTTT. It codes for CASRGSTSDNTGELFF.

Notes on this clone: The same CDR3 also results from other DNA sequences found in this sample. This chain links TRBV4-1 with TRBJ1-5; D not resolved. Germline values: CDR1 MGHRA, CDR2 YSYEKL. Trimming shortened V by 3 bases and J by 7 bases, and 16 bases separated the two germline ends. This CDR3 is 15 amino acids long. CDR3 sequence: CASSQADLREQPQHF. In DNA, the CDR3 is TGCGCCAGCAGCCAGGCGGACCTCCGGGAGCAGCCCCAGCATTTT.

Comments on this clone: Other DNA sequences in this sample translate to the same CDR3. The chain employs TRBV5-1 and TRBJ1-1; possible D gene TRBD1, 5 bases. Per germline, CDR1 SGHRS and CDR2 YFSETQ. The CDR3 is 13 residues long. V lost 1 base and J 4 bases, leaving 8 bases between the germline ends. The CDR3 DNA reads TGCGCCAGCAGCTTGCGCGGGGGCACTGAAGCTTTCTTT. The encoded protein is CASSLRGGTEAFF.

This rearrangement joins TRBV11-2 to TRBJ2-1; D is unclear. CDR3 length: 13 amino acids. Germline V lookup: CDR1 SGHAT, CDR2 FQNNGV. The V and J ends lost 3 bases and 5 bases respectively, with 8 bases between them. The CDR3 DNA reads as TGTGCCAGCAGCTTTGAACAGAACAATGAGCAGTTCTTC. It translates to CASSFEQNNEQFF.

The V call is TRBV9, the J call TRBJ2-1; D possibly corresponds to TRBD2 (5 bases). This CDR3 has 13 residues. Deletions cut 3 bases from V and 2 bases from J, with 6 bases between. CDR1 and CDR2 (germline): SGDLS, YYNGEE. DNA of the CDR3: TGTGCCAGCAGCGACGGGACCTACAATGAGCAGTTCTTC. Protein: CASSDGTYNEQFF.